This T cell receptor (beta chain) was retrieved from a study of blood T cell repertoires in COVID-19. In the original workflow: It was from reference gene primer amplification that nucleated cell counts were estimated. TCRdb's table, derived via immunoSEQ multiplex PCR, lists solely in-frame clones and lacks some. D and trimming come from the DNA, and the V and J calls and clone size come from that table. The data show about 400,000 clones, roughly 86% seen once. The ends lost 3 bases at V and 8 bases at J; junction bases unmatched: 8. Germline lookup yields CDR1 SQVTM and CDR2 ANQGSEA. This CDR3 is built from 14 residues. Membership in each cohort depended on participant-reported clinical history.

V is TRBV29-1 and J is TRBJ1-4; 8 bases are a match to TRBD1. Sequenced: PBMCs or T cells enriched from blood (not recorded which). The sequence came from a middle-aged woman with acute COVID-19. DNA of the CDR3: TGCAGCGTTGATCTTGGACAGGGCGGGGAAAAACTGTTTTTT. Residues: CSVDLGQGGEKLFF.